This T cell receptor beta chain emerged from a study of T cell changes during pregnancy in multiple sclerosis (dated by TCRdb to the late 2010s). Regarding the complete study: In women with multiple sclerosis, the researchers looked at how the T cell repertoire shifted as pregnancy progressed.

Including the terminal cysteine and phenylalanine, the CDR3 comprises 13 residues. The CDR3 DNA has 39 bases and is translated from base 1. From a lookup of the germline V gene (reference sequence), CDR1 and CDR2 are LNHDA and SQIVND. The junction shows trimming of 4 bases on V and 4 bases on J, and the gene matches do not reach 3 bases of it. The library came from the immunoSEQ multiplex PCR assay. Here the immuneACCESS table is served through TCRdb, limited to in-frame sequences with V and J called. Missing clones are a known gap in these copies; in checked studies unresolved V genes cover under half, and the rest lacks a known reason. Here the sample has fewer than 45,000 clones; under 95% occur a single time. 0.61% of the sample rests with the top ten. On this clone: Its antigen is currently not known. Per-base qualities were not stored, and no clone one base away is much larger.

The receptor's source is a female donor with multiple sclerosis, enrolled in a pregnancy study. Sequences were derived from CD4+ T cells from peripheral blood mononuclear cells, sampled in the third trimester of pregnancy. Rearrangement joined TRBV19 to TRBJ1-2; 7 bases in the junction line up with TRBD1. For the CDR3, the sequence is CASSKGTVYGYTF. The nucleotide sequence is TGTGCCAGTAGTAAGGGGACAGTCTATGGCTACACCTTC.